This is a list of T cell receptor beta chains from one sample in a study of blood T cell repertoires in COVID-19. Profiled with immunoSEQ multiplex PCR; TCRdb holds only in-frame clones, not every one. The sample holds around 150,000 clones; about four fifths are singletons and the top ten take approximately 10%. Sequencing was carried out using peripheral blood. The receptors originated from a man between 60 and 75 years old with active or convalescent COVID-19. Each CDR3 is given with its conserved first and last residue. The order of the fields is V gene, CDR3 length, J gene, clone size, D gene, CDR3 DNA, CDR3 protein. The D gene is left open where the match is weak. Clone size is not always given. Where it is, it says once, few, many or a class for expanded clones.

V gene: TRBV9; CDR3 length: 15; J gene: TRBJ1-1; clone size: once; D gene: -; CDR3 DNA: TGTGCCAGCAGCGTGGTTCCGGGAACTAACACTGAAGCTTTCTTT; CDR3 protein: CASSVVPGTNTEAFF
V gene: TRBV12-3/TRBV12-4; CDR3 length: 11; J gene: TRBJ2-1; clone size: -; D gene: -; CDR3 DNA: TGTGCCAGCAGTTCACTACACCAGCAGTTCTTC; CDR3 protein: CASSSLHQQFF
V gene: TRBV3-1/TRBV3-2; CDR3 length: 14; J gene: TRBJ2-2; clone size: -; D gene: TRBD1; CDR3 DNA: TGTGCCAGCAGCCGAGACAGGGTGGCCGGGGAGCTGTTTTTT; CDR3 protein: CASSRDRVAGELFF
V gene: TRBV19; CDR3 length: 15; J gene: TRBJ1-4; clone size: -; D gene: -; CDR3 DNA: TGTGCCAGTAGTCCTAACCCCGGGTTCAACGAAAAACTGTTTTTT; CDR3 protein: CASSPNPGFNEKLFF
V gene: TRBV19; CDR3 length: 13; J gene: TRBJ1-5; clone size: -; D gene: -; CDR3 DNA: TGTGCCACTCGGGAGAGGGCATATCAGCCCCAGCATTTT; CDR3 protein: CATRERAYQPQHF
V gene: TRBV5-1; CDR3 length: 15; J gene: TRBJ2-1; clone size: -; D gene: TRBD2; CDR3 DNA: TGCGCCAGCAGAGTATTAGCGGGAGGGAACAATGAGCAGTTCTTC; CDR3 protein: CASRVLAGGNNEQFF
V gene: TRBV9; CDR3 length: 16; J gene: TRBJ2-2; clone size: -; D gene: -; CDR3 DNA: TGTGCCAGCAGCGTCTCGGGACTGAAGAACACCGGGGAGCTGTTTTTT; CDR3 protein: CASSVSGLKNTGELFF
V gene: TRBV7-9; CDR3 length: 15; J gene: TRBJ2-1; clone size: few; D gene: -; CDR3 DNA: TGTGCCAGCAGCCTCCTCGCGGGGGCTGGCCATGAGCAGTTCTTC; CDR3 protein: CASSLLAGAGHEQFF
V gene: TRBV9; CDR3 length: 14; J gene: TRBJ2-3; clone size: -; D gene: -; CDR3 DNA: TGTGCCAGCAGCGTAGGGGTAGGGGATGATACGCAGTATTTT; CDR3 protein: CASSVGVGDDTQYF
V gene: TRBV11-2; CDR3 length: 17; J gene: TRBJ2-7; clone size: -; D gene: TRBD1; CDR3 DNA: TGTGCCAGCAGCCCCGGGACAGGGGGGACTTACTCCTACGAGCAGTACTTC; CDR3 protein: CASSPGTGGTYSYEQYF
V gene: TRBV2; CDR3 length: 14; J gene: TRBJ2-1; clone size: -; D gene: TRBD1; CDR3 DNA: TGTGCCAGTAGACAGGGCCTAGGTGGCAATGAGCAGTTCTTC; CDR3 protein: CASRQGLGGNEQFF
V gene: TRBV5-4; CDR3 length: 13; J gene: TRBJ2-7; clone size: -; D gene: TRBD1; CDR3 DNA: TGTGCCAGCAGCGGGGACAGGGGCTACGAGCAGTACTTC; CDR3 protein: CASSGDRGYEQYF
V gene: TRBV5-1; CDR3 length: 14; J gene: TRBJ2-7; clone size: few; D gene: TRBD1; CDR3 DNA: TGCGCCAGCAGCTTATCGGGACAGGGGTACGAGCAGTACTTC; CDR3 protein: CASSLSGQGYEQYF
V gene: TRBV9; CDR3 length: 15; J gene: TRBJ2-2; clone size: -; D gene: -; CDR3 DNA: TGTGCCAGCAGCGAACAGACCTCGGGGGCCGGGGAGCTGTTTTTT; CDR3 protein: CASSEQTSGAGELFF
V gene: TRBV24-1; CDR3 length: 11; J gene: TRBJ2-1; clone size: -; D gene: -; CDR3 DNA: TGTGCCACTTCGGACGGGGATGAGCAGTTCTTC; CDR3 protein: CATSDGDEQFF
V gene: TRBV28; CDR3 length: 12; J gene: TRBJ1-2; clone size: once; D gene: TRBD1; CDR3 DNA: TGTGCCAGCGGACAGGGACGTACGGGCTACACCTTC; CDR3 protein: CASGQGRTGYTF
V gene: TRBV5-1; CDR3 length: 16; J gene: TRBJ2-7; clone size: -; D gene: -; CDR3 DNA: TGCGCCAGCAGCTTGGTATTCGGGGGTAGCTCCTACGAGCAGTACTTC; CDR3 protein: CASSLVFGGSSYEQYF
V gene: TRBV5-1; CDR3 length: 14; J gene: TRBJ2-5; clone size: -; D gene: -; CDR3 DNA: TGCGCCAGCAGCCCGGGAACTAGTCGAGAGACCCAGTACTTC; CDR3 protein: CASSPGTSRETQYF
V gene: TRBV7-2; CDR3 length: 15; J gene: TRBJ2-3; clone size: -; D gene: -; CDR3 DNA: TGTGCCAGCAGCATACACGCAGGTCGCACAGATACGCAGTATTTT; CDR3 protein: CASSIHAGRTDTQYF
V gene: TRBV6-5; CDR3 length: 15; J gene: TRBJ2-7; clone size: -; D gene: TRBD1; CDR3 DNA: TGTGCCAGCAGTCTGAGGACAGGCCACAACTACGAGCAGTACTTC; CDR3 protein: CASSLRTGHNYEQYF
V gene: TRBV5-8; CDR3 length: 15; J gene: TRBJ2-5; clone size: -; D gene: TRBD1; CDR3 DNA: TGTGCCAGCAGCTTGGGACAGGGGGTAGCTGAGACCCAGTACTTC; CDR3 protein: CASSLGQGVAETQYF
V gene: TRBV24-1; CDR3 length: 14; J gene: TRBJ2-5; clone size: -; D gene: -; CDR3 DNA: TGTGCCACCAGTGACTCTTCCTCCCAAGAGACCCAGTACTTC; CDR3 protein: CATSDSSSQETQYF
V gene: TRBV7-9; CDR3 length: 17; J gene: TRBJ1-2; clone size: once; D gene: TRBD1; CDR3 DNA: TGTGCCAGCAGCTCTCTACCGGGACAGGGGGCCGGATATGGCTACACCTTC; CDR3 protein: CASSSLPGQGAGYGYTF
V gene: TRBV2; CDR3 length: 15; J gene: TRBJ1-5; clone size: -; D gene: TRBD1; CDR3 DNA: TGTGCCAGCAGTGAAGAGGGGACAGATAATCAGCCCCAGCATTTT; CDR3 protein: CASSEEGTDNQPQHF
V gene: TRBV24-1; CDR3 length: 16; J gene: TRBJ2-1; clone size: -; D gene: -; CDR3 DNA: TGTGCCACCAGTGATCCGTCCGGGACTGCCCGGGCTGAGCAGTTCTTC; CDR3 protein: CATSDPSGTARAEQFF
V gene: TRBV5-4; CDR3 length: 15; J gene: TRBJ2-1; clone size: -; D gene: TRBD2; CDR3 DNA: TGTGCCAGCAGCGCGTACGGGACTATAGGGAATGAGCAGTTCTTC; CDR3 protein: CASSAYGTIGNEQFF
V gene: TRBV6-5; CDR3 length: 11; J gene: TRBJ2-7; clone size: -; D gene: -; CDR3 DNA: TGTGCCAGCAGTAAGACTTTAGAACAGTACTTC; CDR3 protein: CASSKTLEQYF
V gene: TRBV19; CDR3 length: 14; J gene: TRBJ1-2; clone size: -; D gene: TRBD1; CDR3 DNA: TGTGCCAGTACGGACAGGGTTGGGGGCTATGGCTACACCTTC; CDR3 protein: CASTDRVGGYGYTF
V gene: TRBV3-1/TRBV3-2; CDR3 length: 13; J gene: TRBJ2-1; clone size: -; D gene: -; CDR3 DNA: TGTGCCAGCAGCCAAACCTCGGGGAGCGTTCGGCTCTTC; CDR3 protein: CASSQTSGSVRLF
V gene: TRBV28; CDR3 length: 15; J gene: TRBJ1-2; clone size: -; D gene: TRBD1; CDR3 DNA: TGTGCCAGCAGGTTGACAGGGCTTCAAGGCTATGGCTACACCTTC; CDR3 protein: CASRLTGLQGYGYTF
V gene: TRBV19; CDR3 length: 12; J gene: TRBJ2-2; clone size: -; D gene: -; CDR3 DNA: TGTGCCAGTTCCCATCGGGACGGGGAGCTGTTTTTT; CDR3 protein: CASSHRDGELFF
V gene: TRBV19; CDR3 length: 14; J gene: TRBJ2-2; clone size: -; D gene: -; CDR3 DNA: TGTGCCAGTAGTGGAACTATCAGCACCGGGGAGCTGTTTTTT; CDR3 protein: CASSGTISTGELFF
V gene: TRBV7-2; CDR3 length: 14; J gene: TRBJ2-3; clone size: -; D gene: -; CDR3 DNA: TGTGCCAGCAGCTTAGGGGGGCGCACAGATACGCAGTATTTT; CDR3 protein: CASSLGGRTDTQYF
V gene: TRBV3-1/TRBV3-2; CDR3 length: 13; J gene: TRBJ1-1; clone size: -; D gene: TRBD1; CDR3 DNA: TGTGCCAGCAGGGGGACAGGGGGCACTGAAGCTTTCTTT; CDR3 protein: CASRGTGGTEAFF
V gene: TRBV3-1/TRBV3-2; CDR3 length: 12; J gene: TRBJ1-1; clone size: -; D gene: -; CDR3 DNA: TGTGCCAGCAGCCAAGACCAGCGACGGGCTTTCTTT; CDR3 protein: CASSQDQRRAFF
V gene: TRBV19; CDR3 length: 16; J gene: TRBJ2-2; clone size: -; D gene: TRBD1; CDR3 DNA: TGTGCCAGTAGGACAAACAGGGGGCGCATCACCGGGGAGCTGTTTTTT; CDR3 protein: CASRTNRGRITGELFF